The next 26 T cell receptor beta chains were all read from a single sample in a study of cytomegalovirus exposure and HLA in healthy donors. The PCR ran on 60 Vbeta and 13 Jbeta primers. Sequencing used immunoSEQ multiplex PCR; TCRdb keeps in-frame clones, though not all of them. The sample includes 150,000 to 200,000 clones, about 80% of them seen just once. Sequenced material: PBMCs. These receptors originate from a woman in her twenties or thirties in good health and CMV-seronegative.

The rearrangement joins TRBV7-2 to TRBJ2-7; 7 nucleotides line up with TRBD2. The V segment lost 2 bases and the J segment 3 bases; nucleotides outside the gene matches: 10. There are 16 residues in the CDR3. In germline, CDR1 is SGHTA, CDR2 FQGNSA. The CDR3 reads CASSLREGSAIYEQYF. CDR3 DNA: TGTGCCAGCAGCTTAAGGGAGGGTTCGGCGATCTACGAGCAGTACTTC.

This chain connects TRBV28 to TRBJ2-7; the D gene is possibly TRBD2 (6 bases). V dropped 5 bases and J dropped 6 bases, with 14 bases sitting between them. The germline gives CDR1 MDHEN, CDR2 SYDVKM. The CDR3 length is 13 residues. CDR3 nucleotide sequence: TGTGCCAGCAGTCTCGGCGGGGTGGGCGAGCAGTACTTC. It specifies CASSLGGVGEQYF.

The chain employs TRBV19 and TRBJ1-4, with TRBD1 matching 8 bases. The V segment lost 6 bases and the J segment 2 bases; nucleotides outside the gene matches: 2. Germline CDR1 reads LNHDA; CDR2 reads SQIVND (reference sequence). This CDR3 is 14 amino acids long. The CDR3 protein is CASRWTGTNEKLFF. The CDR3, as DNA: TGTGCCAGTAGATGGACAGGGACTAATGAAAAACTGTTTTTT.

The V and J genes are TRBV5-6 and TRBJ2-4, with D perhaps matching TRBD2 (6 bases). CDR3 length equals 15 residues. CDR1 and CDR2 (germline): SGHDT, YYEEEE. V dropped 2 bases and J dropped 7 bases, with 16 bases sitting between them. In DNA form, the CDR3 reads TGTGCCAGCAGCTTTGGTCCGGGAGCCGGGAACATTCAGTACTTC. Translating it yields CASSFGPGAGNIQYF.

This chain connects TRBV7-9 to TRBJ1-2; D is unclear. Germline V CDR1 and CDR2: SEHNR, FQNEAQ (reference sequence). This CDR3 contains 13 residues. V was clipped by 1 base and J by 6 bases, with 9 bases between them. CDR3: CASSLDIRNGYTF. CDR3 coding DNA: TGTGCCAGCAGCTTAGATATCAGAAATGGCTACACCTTC.

V gene TRBV27 combines with J gene TRBJ1-4; D unclear. CDR3 length: 14 amino acids. Germline loops: CDR1 MNHEY, CDR2 SMNVEV (reference sequence). Trimming stripped 1 base from V and 5 bases from J, with 8 bases between. The CDR3: CASSLWRGNEKLFF. The CDR3 DNA follows: TGTGCCAGCAGTTTATGGCGAGGGAATGAAAAACTGTTTTTT.

The chain links TRBV7-2 to TRBJ2-6; D gene unclear. CDR3 length: 16 amino acids. With 3 bases removed from V and 0 bases from J, the gap between germline ends came to 9 bases. The germline V gene encodes CDR1 SGHTA and CDR2 FQGNSA. The CDR3 DNA is TGTGCCAGCAGCTTTGGCAGAAGCTCTGGGGCCAACGTCCTGACTTTC. Translated: CASSFGRSSGANVLTF.

V is TRBV5-4 and J is TRBJ1-3; 9 nucleotides line up with TRBD1. CDR1 and CDR2 from the germline V gene are SGHNT and YYREEE (reference sequence). The CDR3 runs 15 residues. The trim removed 2 bases at V and 7 bases at J, leaving 7 bases unmatched. The CDR3 spells CASSLTGTGTNTIYF. DNA of the CDR3: TGTGCCAGCAGCTTAACCGGGACAGGGACTAACACCATATATTTT.

The J gene is TRBJ2-1, the V gene TRBV7-2; 15 bases line up with TRBD2. Germline V CDR1 and CDR2: SGHTA, FQGNSA. This CDR3 comprises 18 residues. V trimming: 2 bases; J trimming: 5 bases; junction bases outside the gene matches: 7. The CDR3 is CASSLLWTSGRVNNEQFF. DNA for the CDR3: TGTGCCAGCAGCTTACTCTGGACTAGCGGGAGGGTGAACAATGAGCAGTTCTTC. The full variable domain, completed using reference TRBV7-2 and TRBJ2-1, is GAGVSQSPSNKVTEKGKDVELRCDPISGHTALYWYRQSLGQGLEFLIYFQGNSAPDKSGLPSDRFSAERTGGSVSTLTIQRTQQEDSAVYLCASSLLWTSGRVNNEQFFGPGTRLTVL.

The chain couples TRBV18 to TRBJ1-1; possible D gene TRBD1, 5 bases. The CDR3 totals 15 residues. Trimming removed 2 bases at V and 1 base at J, with 11 bases between. Germline V gene lookup returns CDR1 KGHSH and CDR2 LQKENI. CDR3 DNA sequence: TGTGCCAGCTCACCAATTGCGGGGGGGAACACTGAAGCTTTCTTT. Residues: CASSPIAGGNTEAFF. Full variable domain (remainder filled in from reference TRBV18 and TRBJ1-1): NAGVMQNPRHLVRRRGQEARLRCSPMKGHSHVYWYRQLPEEGLKFMVYLQKENIIDESGMPKERFSAEFPKEGPSILRIQQVVRGDSAAYFCASSPIAGGNTEAFFGQGTRLTVV.

The chain joins TRBV2 to TRBJ2-7, with 8 bases aligning to TRBD1. Trimming cost V 5 bases and J 3 bases; bases outside gene matches: 9. Germline CDR1 reads SNHLY; CDR2 reads FYNNEI. The CDR3 is made up of 15 amino acids. The CDR3 protein is CASSSRTGNGYEQYF. The CDR3 DNA follows: TGTGCCAGCAGTTCTCGGACAGGGAATGGCTACGAGCAGTACTTC.

This clone was counted only a few times. This chain connects TRBV27 to TRBJ2-1; the match to TRBD2 covers 10 bases. Germline V gene lookup returns CDR1 MNHEY and CDR2 SMNVEV (reference sequence). The length of the CDR3 is 16 residues. J lost 5 bases, V lost 3 bases, and 7 bases had no gene match. The CDR3 coding sequence is TGTGCCAGCAGTTTTCTGAGCGGGAGGGCCAACAATGAGCAGTTCTTC. This codes for CASSFLSGRANNEQFF.

The rearrangement joins TRBV14 to TRBJ1-1; the D gene is possibly TRBD1 (5 bases). V gave up 4 bases and J gave up 4 bases, with 10 bases separating them. Germline values: CDR1 SGHDN, CDR2 FVKESK. This CDR3 has 13 amino acids. The CDR3 DNA sequence: TGTGCCAGCAGCCTGAGCGGGGCCACTGAAGCTTTCTTT. Residues: CASSLSGATEAFF.

The rearrangement links TRBV6-6 to TRBJ1-1, with 8 bases that match TRBD1. Germline CDR1 is MNHNY and CDR2 is SVGAGI (reference sequence). The trim removed 6 bases at V and 8 bases at J, leaving 8 bases unmatched. CDR3 size: 13 residues. CDR3 nucleotides: TGTGCCAGCAGCCAACAGGGGGGCTCAGAAGCTTTCTTT. Encoded protein: CASSQQGGSEAFF.

The rearrangement joins TRBV27 to TRBJ1-5, with TRBD1 as a possible D gene (6 bases). V was trimmed by 1 base and J by 5 bases, leaving 9 bases between them. The CDR3 spans 14 residues. CDR1 and CDR2 from the germline V gene are MNHEY and SMNVEV (reference sequence). In DNA, the CDR3 is TGTGCCAGCAGTTTATGGGGGCGGGATCAGCCCCAGCATTTT. Its translation is CASSLWGRDQPQHF.

The chain combines TRBV10-3 with TRBJ2-7; TRBD1 might be the D (6 bases). The CDR3 runs to 14 residues. The V gene lost 7 bases and the J gene lost 0 bases, with 13 bases spanning the gap. Germline loops: CDR1 ENHRY, CDR2 SYGVKD. CDR3 sequence: CAITTGSSSYEQYF. Here the CDR3 DNA reads TGTGCCATCACGACAGGTTCGAGCTCCTACGAGCAGTACTTC.

V is TRBV27 and J is TRBJ2-1, with 8 bases lining up with TRBD2. J lost 5 bases, V lost 7 bases, and 7 bases had no gene match. CDR3 length: 14 residues. The germline V gene encodes CDR1 MNHEY and CDR2 SMNVEV (reference sequence). CDR3 loop: CASTFVAGNNEQFF. CDR3 coding DNA: TGTGCCAGCACGTTCGTAGCGGGAAACAATGAGCAGTTCTTC.

The chain carries TRBV5-6 and TRBJ2-7; D might be TRBD1 (6 bases). Trimming cost V 2 bases and J 4 bases, with 22 bases left between them. The germline CDR1 and CDR2 sequences are SGHDT and YYEEEE. There are 17 residues in the CDR3. CDR3 in DNA: TGTGCCAGCAGCTTCGACCCACTTCTTCGGACAGATTACGAGCAGTACTTC. Its translation is CASSFDPLLRTDYEQYF.

The chain is built from TRBV11-2 and TRBJ2-2, with unresolved D. Trimming took off 4 bases at V and 8 bases at J, with 8 bases between the two ends. Germline CDR1 and CDR2: SGHAT and FQNNGV. This CDR3 region has 12 residues. DNA of the CDR3: TGTGCCAGCAGCTCTCGAGTGGGGGAGCTGTTTTTT. This translates into CASSSRVGELFF.

V is TRBV4-3 and J is TRBJ2-7; D gene unclear. The length of the CDR3 is 15 residues. Germline V CDR1 and CDR2: LGHNA, YSLEER. With 3 bases removed from V and 3 bases from J, the gap between germline ends came to 15 bases. In nucleotides, the CDR3 is TGCGCCAGCAGCCACTCTCGGCAAGCGAGCTACGAGCAGTACTTC. It yields the protein CASSHSRQASYEQYF.

This rearrangement joins TRBV6-6 to TRBJ1-3; D is unclear. From germline, CDR1 is MNHNY and CDR2 SVGAGI (reference sequence). V was cut by 2 bases and J by 0 bases, with 5 bases left in between. This CDR3 region has 14 residues. CDR3 sequence reads: CASSYTDSGNTIYF. The CDR3 coding sequence is TGTGCCAGCAGTTACACAGACTCTGGAAACACCATATATTTT.

This chain uses TRBV5-4 with TRBJ2-1; D is possibly TRBD2 (5 bases). Germline V gives CDR1 SGHNT, CDR2 YYREEE (reference sequence). The CDR3 runs 13 residues. V lost 2 bases, J lost 10 bases, and 13 bases lay in between. CDR3 region: CASSLGLAGEQFF. The DNA of the CDR3 is TGTGCCAGCAGCTTAGGACTGGCCGGGGAGCAGTTCTTC. Full variable domain (missing parts from reference TRBV5-4 and TRBJ2-1): ETGVTQSPTHLIKTRGQQVTLRCSSQSGHNTVSWYQQALGQGPQFIFQYYREEENGRGNFPPRFSGLQFPNYSSELNVNALELDDSALYLCASSLGLAGEQFFGPGTRLTVL.

In its sample, this clone was seen a few times. The V call is TRBV5-6, the J call TRBJ2-7; a possible D gene is TRBD2 (5 bases). This CDR3 region has 13 residues. V dropped 3 bases and J dropped 4 bases, with 11 bases sitting between them. In germline, CDR1 is SGHDT, CDR2 YYEEEE. CDR3 sequence (DNA): TGTGCCAGCAGCTCCGTCGGGGATTACGAGCAGTACTTC. This translates into CASSSVGDYEQYF.

The chain recombines TRBV7-2 with TRBJ2-5; D might be TRBD2 (5 bases). Germline CDR1 SGHTA, CDR2 FQGNSA. The length of the CDR3 is 13 residues. V was cut by 6 bases and J by 3 bases, with 11 bases left in between. The CDR3 DNA sequence: TGTGCCAGCAGACTAGAGTGGGAAGAGACCCAGTACTTC. Its translation is CASRLEWEETQYF.

The V gene is TRBV5-1, the J gene TRBJ2-3; 11 bases fit TRBD2. After removal of 0 bases from V and 1 base from J, the junction contained 7 bases not matched to a gene. This CDR3 is 18 amino acids long. CDR1 SGHRS and CDR2 YFSETQ come from the germline V gene. The CDR3 sequence: CASSLGWTSGSRTDTQYF. The CDR3 DNA reads TGCGCCAGCAGCTTGGGTTGGACTAGCGGGTCCCGCACAGATACGCAGTATTTT.

The rearrangement joins TRBV7-9 to TRBJ2-1, with 13 bases aligning to TRBD2. The CDR3 extends over 17 amino acids. V lost 5 bases, J lost 5 bases, and 9 bases stayed unmatched. Germline CDR1 SEHNR, CDR2 FQNEAQ (reference sequence). The CDR3 here is CASSPPLGLAGNNEQFF. Here the CDR3 DNA reads TGTGCCAGCAGCCCACCGTTGGGACTAGCGGGAAACAATGAGCAGTTCTTC.